One sample yielded the 31 T cell receptor beta chains listed below, sequenced in a study of blood T cell repertoires in COVID-19. TCRdb's table, derived via immunoSEQ multiplex PCR, lists solely in-frame clones and lacks some. The sample has approximately 400,000 clones; around 87% are singletons. Sequencing used PBMCs or T cells enriched from blood (not recorded which). Receptors originate from a man aged 30 to 45 who had recovered from COVID-19.

This chain uses TRBV6-1 with TRBJ1-5; no definite D call. V lost 3 bases to trimming and J lost 2 bases, with 14 bases between them. There are 16 residues in the CDR3. CDR1 and CDR2 (germline): MNHNS, SASEGT. This CDR3 reads CASSEVTDIGNQPQHF. The CDR3 DNA follows: TGTGCCAGCAGTGAGGTAACAGACATCGGCAATCAGCCCCAGCATTTT.

This clone appeared a single time. One base away lies a much larger clone, so this may be a sequencing read error. V and J are TRBV12-3 or TRBV12-4 and TRBJ1-5; the D is unclear. The CDR3 spans 13 residues. V was trimmed by 5 bases and J by 1 base, leaving 6 bases between them. Written as DNA, the CDR3 is TGTGCCAGCAGTACGAGGAGCAATCAGCCCCAGCATTTT. It yields the protein CASSTRSNQPQHF.

This chain uses TRBV4-1 with TRBJ1-2; unclear D gene. Trimming stripped 4 bases from V and 5 bases from J, with 20 bases between. The CDR3 spans 16 residues. CDR1 and CDR2 from the germline V gene are MGHRA and YSYEKL. The CDR3 nucleotides are TGCGCCAGCAGCCGATCCCCCGGCGGCGTAGTATATGGCTACACCTTC. It is translated as CASSRSPGGVVYGYTF.

The chain combines TRBV6-6 with TRBJ1-3; D unresolved. Germline values: CDR1 MNHNY, CDR2 SVGAGI (reference sequence). The CDR3 spans 13 residues. Trimming took 0 bases from V and 9 from J, leaving 9 bases between them. The CDR3 protein is CASSYSFVSTIYF. In DNA form, the CDR3 reads TGTGCCAGCAGTTACTCGTTCGTCAGCACCATATATTTT.

This chain links TRBV29-1 with TRBJ1-1; TRBD1 might be the D (6 bases). Germline V gives CDR1 SQVTM, CDR2 ANQGSEA. V lost 5 bases and J lost 2, with 12 bases in between. CDR3 length: 13 residues. CDR3 loop: CSVSGQSNTEAFF. The DNA of the CDR3 is TGCAGCGTTTCCGGACAGTCTAACACTGAAGCTTTCTTT.

V gene TRBV28 combines with J gene TRBJ1-5, with 12 bases aligning to TRBD1. Trimming cost V 5 bases and J 7 bases; bases outside gene matches: 3. CDR1 and CDR2 from the germline V gene are MDHEN and SYDVKM. The CDR3 length is 14 residues. CDR3 protein: CASSLGTGGQPQHF. As DNA, the CDR3 is TGTGCCAGCAGTCTCGGGACAGGGGGCCAGCCCCAGCATTTT.

This rearrangement joins TRBV10-3 to TRBJ2-7; 8 nucleotides match TRBD1. The CDR3 is 15 amino acids. After removal of 3 bases from V and 6 bases from J, the junction contained 10 bases not matched to a gene. Germline CDR1 reads ENHRY; CDR2 reads SYGVKD. The CDR3, as DNA: TGTGCCATCAGTGACTCAGGGGGCGCTTATGGCGAGCAGTACTTC. Protein product: CAISDSGGAYGEQYF.

The chain has TRBV27 and TRBJ1-1; 7 nucleotides match TRBD1. Germline CDR1 is MNHEY and CDR2 is SMNVEV (reference sequence). CDR3 length: 13 residues. Unmatched junction bases numbered 10, after V lost 8 bases and J lost 7 bases. CDR3 in amino acids: CASGRQGGGEAFF. CDR3 in DNA: TGTGCCAGCGGGCGACAGGGTGGAGGTGAAGCTTTCTTT.

CDR3 nucleotide sequence: TGTGCCAGCAGTGATACGACGGGGGGCGGCTACACCTTC. As protein: CASSDTTGGGYTF. The rearrangement uses TRBV2 and TRBJ1-2; D might be TRBD1 (6 bases). This CDR3 region has 13 residues. Germline CDR1 reads SNHLY; CDR2 reads FYNNEI. Trimming pared 3 bases from V and 8 bases from J, leaving 13 bases between.

This rearrangement joins TRBV27 to TRBJ2-3; a possible D gene is TRBD2 (6 bases). CDR1 MNHEY and CDR2 SMNVEV come from the germline V gene (reference sequence). This CDR3 contains 16 residues. V dropped 2 bases and J dropped 2 bases, with 14 bases sitting between them. CDR3 bases: TGTGCCAGCAGTTTAGTGGCGGGGAGCCCCACAGATACGCAGTATTTT. Protein sequence: CASSLVAGSPTDTQYF.

V and J are TRBV30 and TRBJ1-2; 9 bases fit TRBD1. This CDR3 spans 16 amino acids. Germline V gene sequence: CDR1 GTSNPN, CDR2 SVGIG (reference sequence). Losses at the gene ends were 4 bases for V and 4 bases for J; bases not matched to a gene: 13. DNA for the CDR3: TGTGCCTGGACACTACCGGGGACAGGGAGGTCCTATGGCTACACCTTC. This translates into CAWTLPGTGRSYGYTF.

J is TRBJ1-1 and V is TRBV4-2, with 7 bases fitting TRBD1. CDR3 length equals 15 residues. CDR1 is LGHNA and CDR2 is YNFKEQ in the germline V gene. Trimming at V came to 2 bases and at J to 2 bases, leaving 5 bases not matched to a gene. CDR3 DNA: TGTGCCAGCAGCCAAAACACAGGGGCCAACACTGAAGCTTTCTTT. Translating gives CASSQNTGANTEAFF.

The chain carries TRBV5-1 and TRBJ1-6, with TRBD1 identical over 9 bases. The CDR3 has 19 residues. Per the germline V gene, CDR1 is SGHRS and CDR2 is YFSETQ. Trimming removed 3 bases from V and 5 bases from J; junction bases left unmatched: 15. The CDR3: CASSWGTGLKALNNSPLHF. The CDR3 bases are TGCGCCAGCAGCTGGGGGACAGGGCTCAAGGCCTTAAATAATTCACCCCTCCACTTT.

V gene TRBV19 combines with J gene TRBJ2-1; D is uncertain. The CDR3 covers 15 residues. V was cut by 6 bases and J by 7 bases, with 19 bases left in between. Per the germline V gene, CDR1 is LNHDA and CDR2 is SQIVND (reference sequence). DNA of the CDR3: TGTGCCAGTAGACTAACCCCCGGCCGGCGGAATGAGCAGTTCTTC. Translation gives CASRLTPGRRNEQFF.

This chain links TRBV9 with TRBJ1-5; TRBD1 might be the D (6 bases). Germline CDR1 and CDR2: SGDLS and YYNGEE. The CDR3 consists of 15 residues. V was pared by 4 bases and J by 2 bases, with 13 bases between. The CDR3 DNA reads TGTGCCAGCAGCCCGACGGGGGGCGGCAATCAGCCCCAGCATTTT. Its translation: CASSPTGGGNQPQHF.

The rearrangement joins TRBV6-1 to TRBJ2-7, with TRBD2 as a possible D gene (6 bases). CDR3 length equals 14 residues. Trimming shortened V by 3 bases and J by 1 base, and 10 bases separated the two germline ends. Per the germline V gene, CDR1 is MNHNS and CDR2 is SASEGT. The DNA of the CDR3 is TGTGCCAGCAGTGAGCGGGGAATGTCCTACGAGCAGTACTTC. This translates into CASSERGMSYEQYF.

This clone was recorded once. This chain links TRBV6-1 with TRBJ2-7; D is perhaps TRBD1 (5 bases). V dropped 1 base and J dropped 2 bases, with 12 bases sitting between them. The CDR3 is 15 residues long. Germline CDR1 MNHNS, CDR2 SASEGT. The DNA for the CDR3 is TGTGCCAGCAGTGAAGTCGGCAGGGTTCCCTACGAGCAGTACTTC. It translates to CASSEVGRVPYEQYF.

The V call is TRBV10-3, the J call TRBJ2-2; a weak D match, TRBD2 (6 bases). V lost 10 bases and J 1 base, leaving 10 bases between the germline ends. The germline gives CDR1 ENHRY, CDR2 SYGVKD. This CDR3 contains 13 residues. CDR3 amino acids: CATGTENTGELFF. The CDR3, as DNA: TGTGCCACCGGGACTGAGAACACCGGGGAGCTGTTTTTT.

The DNA of the CDR3 is TGTGCCAGCAGCAACAAACCCACGCCGGGACAGGGGAGATCACCCCTCCACTTT. Translating gives CASSNKPTPGQGRSPLHF. The chain couples TRBV7-2 to TRBJ1-6, with 10 bases fitting TRBD1. The CDR3 has 18 amino acids. Germline-derived CDR1 and CDR2 are SGHTA and FQGNSA. The ends lost 5 bases at V and 10 bases at J; junction bases unmatched: 17.

V is TRBV9 and J is TRBJ1-1; no clear D gene. The CDR3 runs 14 residues. V gave up 6 bases and J gave up 0 bases, with 12 bases separating them. CDR1 is SGDLS and CDR2 is YYNGEE in the germline V gene. This CDR3 is CASTQNSMNTEAFF. The CDR3 bases are TGTGCCAGCACCCAAAACAGCATGAACACTGAAGCTTTCTTT.

This chain links TRBV30 with TRBJ1-1, with TRBD1 identical over 7 bases. The V and J ends lost 2 bases and 0 bases, in that order; junction bases with no gene match: 3. CDR1 is GTSNPN and CDR2 is SVGIG in the germline V gene (reference sequence). This CDR3 has 14 amino acids. The CDR3 sequence: CAWSPQGVNTEAFF. The CDR3 DNA is TGTGCCTGGAGTCCTCAGGGGGTGAACACTGAAGCTTTCTTT.

The V call is TRBV12-5, the J call TRBJ1-1, with D unclear. The CDR3 spans 15 residues. Germline V gene data show CDR1 as LGHNT and CDR2 as FRNRAP. Between the trimmed V and J ends, which lost 1 base and 4 bases, there was a span of 13 bases. The CDR3 spells CASGLGSTRGTEAFF. In DNA form, the CDR3 reads TGTGCTAGTGGTTTGGGCTCGACACGGGGCACTGAAGCTTTCTTT.

The chain uses TRBV19 and TRBJ1-6; possibly TRBD1 for D (6 bases). From germline, CDR1 is LNHDA and CDR2 SQIVND (reference sequence). Trimming removed 6 bases from V and 6 bases from J, with 18 bases in between. This CDR3 region has 16 residues. DNA of the CDR3: TGTGCCAGTAGCTCCAGGCATTTGGGGGCTAATTCACCCCTCCACTTT. Amino acid sequence: CASSSRHLGANSPLHF.

This chain links TRBV9 with TRBJ2-1, with D hard to call. This CDR3 has 14 residues. Germline V gene lookup returns CDR1 SGDLS and CDR2 YYNGEE. The V end lost 2 bases, the J end lost 4 bases, and 10 bases lay between the germline ends. In nucleotides, the CDR3 is TGTGCCAGCAGCGTGGTCCCCAGTTACAATGAGCAGTTCTTC. Amino acids: CASSVVPSYNEQFF.

The sample holds one count of this clone. The DNA for the CDR3 is TGCAGCGTTGTTTTCACACTGGGCGTTAACTATGGCTACACCTTC. It specifies CSVVFTLGVNYGYTF. The chain employs TRBV29-1 and TRBJ1-2, with D hard to call. Deletions cut 4 bases from V and 1 base from J, with 16 bases between. The CDR3 runs to 15 residues. Germline CDR1 reads SQVTM; CDR2 reads ANQGSEA.

This chain links TRBV27 with TRBJ2-7, with 10 positions matching TRBD1. J gave up 3 bases and V 6 bases, and 5 bases lay outside the gene matches. CDR3 size: 14 residues. From germline, CDR1 is MNHEY and CDR2 SMNVEV (reference sequence). The CDR3 DNA is TGTGCCAGCAGAACCCGGGACAGGGGCTACGAGCAGTACTTC. It translates to CASRTRDRGYEQYF.

The chain uses TRBV7-9 and TRBJ2-1; 7 positions match TRBD2. Germline CDR1 reads SEHNR; CDR2 reads FQNEAQ (reference sequence). With V trimmed by 5 bases and J by 3 bases, 4 bases remained unmatched. The CDR3 totals 14 residues. The CDR3 loop reads CASSVGLNYNEQFF. In nucleotides, the CDR3 is TGTGCCAGCAGCGTGGGACTAAACTACAATGAGCAGTTCTTC. The full variable domain, rest sourced from reference TRBV7-9 and TRBJ2-1, is DTGVSQNPRHKITKRGQNVTFRCDPISEHNRLYWYRQTLGQGPEFLTYFQNEAQLEKSRLLSDRFSAERPKGSFSTLEIQRTEQGDSAMYLCASSVGLNYNEQFFGPGTRLTVL.

This chain links TRBV6-5 with TRBJ1-1, with unresolved D. CDR1 and CDR2 from the germline V gene are MNHEY and SVGAGI. The CDR3 runs 15 residues. V lost 0 bases and J 4 bases, leaving 12 bases between the germline ends. The CDR3 sequence: CASSYSGTTITEAFF. CDR3 coding DNA: TGTGCCAGCAGTTACTCCGGCACGACAATCACTGAAGCTTTCTTT.

The rearrangement joins TRBV19 to TRBJ1-4, with a tentative D call TRBD1 (5 bases). The V gene lost 6 bases and the J gene lost 3 bases, with 14 bases spanning the gap. Germline loops: CDR1 LNHDA, CDR2 SQIVND (reference sequence). The CDR3 sequence is 15 residues long. The CDR3 bases are TGTGCCAGTAGCGATCCGGGGGAGGCTAATGAAAAACTGTTTTTT. It translates to CASSDPGEANEKLFF. The full variable domain, in which reference TRBV19 and TRBJ1-4 provide the parts outside the CDR3, is DGGITQSPKYLFRKEGQNVTLSCEQNLNHDAMYWYRQDPGQGLRLIYYSQIVNDFQKGDIAEGYSVSREKKESFPLTVTSAQKNPTAFYLCASSDPGEANEKLFFGSGTQLSVL.

This sequence joins TRBV6-5 and TRBJ1-2; possibly TRBD1 for D (5 bases). Germline V gene sequence: CDR1 MNHEY, CDR2 SVGAGI. There are 13 residues in the CDR3. Trimming removed 7 bases at V and 2 bases at J, with 11 bases between. Here the CDR3 reads CASTIGANYGYTF. The CDR3 bases are TGTGCCAGCACCATTGGGGCAAACTATGGCTACACCTTC.

Notes on this clone: Other nucleotide sequences in the sample specify the same CDR3. This chain uses TRBV12-3 or TRBV12-4 with TRBJ2-2; 7 bases are a match to TRBD2. The CDR3 has 13 amino acids. With 3 bases clipped from V and 5 bases from J, the junction kept 0 bases outside the gene matches. CDR3 amino acids: CASSLGGTGELFF. CDR3 DNA: TGTGCCAGCAGTTTGGGGGGGACCGGGGAGCTGTTTTTT.